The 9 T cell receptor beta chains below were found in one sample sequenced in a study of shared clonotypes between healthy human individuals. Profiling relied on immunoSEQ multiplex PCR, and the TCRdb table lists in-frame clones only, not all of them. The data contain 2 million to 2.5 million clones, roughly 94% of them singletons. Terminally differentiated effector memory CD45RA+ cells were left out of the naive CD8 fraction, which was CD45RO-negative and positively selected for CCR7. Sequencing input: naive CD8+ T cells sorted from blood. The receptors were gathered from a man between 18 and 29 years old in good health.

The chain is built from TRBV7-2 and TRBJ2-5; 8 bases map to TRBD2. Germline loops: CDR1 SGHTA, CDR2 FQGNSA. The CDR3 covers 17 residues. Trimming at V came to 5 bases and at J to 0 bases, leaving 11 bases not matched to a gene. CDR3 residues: CASSPGLANPYQETQYF. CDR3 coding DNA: TGTGCCAGCAGCCCCGGACTAGCAAACCCGTACCAAGAGACCCAGTACTTC. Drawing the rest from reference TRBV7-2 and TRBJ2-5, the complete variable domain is GAGVSQSPSNKVTEKGKDVELRCDPISGHTALYWYRQSLGQGLEFLIYFQGNSAPDKSGLPSDRFSAERTGGSVSTLTIQRTQQEDSAVYLCASSPGLANPYQETQYFGPGTRLLVL.

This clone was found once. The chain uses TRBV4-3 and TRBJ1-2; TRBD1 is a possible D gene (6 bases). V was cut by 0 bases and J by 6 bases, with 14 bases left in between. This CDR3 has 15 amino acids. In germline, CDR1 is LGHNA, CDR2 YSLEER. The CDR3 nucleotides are TGCGCCAGCAGCCAAGATCTTCCAGGGGAGGATGGCTACACCTTC. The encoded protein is CASSQDLPGEDGYTF.

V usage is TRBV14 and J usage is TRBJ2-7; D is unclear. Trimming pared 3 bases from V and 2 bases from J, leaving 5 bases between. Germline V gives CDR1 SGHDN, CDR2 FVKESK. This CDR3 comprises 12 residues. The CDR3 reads CASSHRTYEQYF. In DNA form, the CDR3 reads TGTGCCAGCAGCCATCGCACCTACGAGCAGTACTTC.

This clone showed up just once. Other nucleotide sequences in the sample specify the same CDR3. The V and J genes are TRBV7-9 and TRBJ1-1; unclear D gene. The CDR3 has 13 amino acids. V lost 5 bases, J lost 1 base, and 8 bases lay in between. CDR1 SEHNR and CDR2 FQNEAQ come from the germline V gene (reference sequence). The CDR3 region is CASSPAGNTEAFF. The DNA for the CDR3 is TGTGCCAGCAGCCCAGCCGGGAACACTGAAGCTTTCTTT.

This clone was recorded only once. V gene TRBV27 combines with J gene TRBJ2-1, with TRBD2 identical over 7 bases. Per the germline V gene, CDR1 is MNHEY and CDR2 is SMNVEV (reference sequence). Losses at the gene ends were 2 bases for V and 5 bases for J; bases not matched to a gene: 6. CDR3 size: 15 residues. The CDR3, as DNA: TGTGCCAGCAGTTTAGGTTGGGAGGGCCACAATGAGCAGTTCTTC. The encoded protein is CASSLGWEGHNEQFF.

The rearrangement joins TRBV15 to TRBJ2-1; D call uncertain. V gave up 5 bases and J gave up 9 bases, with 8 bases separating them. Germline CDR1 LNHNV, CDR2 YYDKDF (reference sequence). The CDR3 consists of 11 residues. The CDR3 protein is CATSPGVEQFF. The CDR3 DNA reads TGTGCCACCAGCCCAGGAGTTGAGCAGTTCTTC.

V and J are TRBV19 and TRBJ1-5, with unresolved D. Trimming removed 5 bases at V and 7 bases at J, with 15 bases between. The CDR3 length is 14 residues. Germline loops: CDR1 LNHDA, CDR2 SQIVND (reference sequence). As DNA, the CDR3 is TGTGCCAGTAGTTTATATGGGGTGAGCCAGCCCCAGCATTTT. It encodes CASSLYGVSQPQHF.

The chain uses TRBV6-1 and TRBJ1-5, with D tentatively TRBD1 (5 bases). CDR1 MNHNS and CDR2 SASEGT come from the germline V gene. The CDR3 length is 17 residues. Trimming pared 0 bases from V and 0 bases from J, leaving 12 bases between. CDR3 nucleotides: TGTGCCAGCAGTGAAGCGAGGCAGGGTTATAGCAATCAGCCCCAGCATTTT. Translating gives CASSEARQGYSNQPQHF.

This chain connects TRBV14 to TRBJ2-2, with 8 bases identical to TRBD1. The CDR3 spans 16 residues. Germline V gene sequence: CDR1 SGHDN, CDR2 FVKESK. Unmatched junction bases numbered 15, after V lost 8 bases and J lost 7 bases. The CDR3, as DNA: TGTGCCAGCCCCAGCCTGCAGGGGGCGTGGAACGGGGAGCTGTTTTTT. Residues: CASPSLQGAWNGELFF.